What follows are 17 T cell receptor beta chains derived from one specimen sequenced in a study of CD8 T cells in ankylosing spondylitis. Study-wide results and caveats: In ankylosing spondylitis blood, a motif of about 8 highly homologous TCR beta variants appeared characteristic.

Their antigens remain unidentified. TCRdb used MiXCR to reprocess the 5' RACE reads, holding one entry per CDR3 protein. Among hundreds of thousands of distinct CDR3 sequences, over 15% were seen once, and the ten largest hold under 1.2%. The source material was blood, either unsorted or a sorted T cell fraction (not recorded which). The receptors stem from a male donor with ankylosing spondylitis.

This chain links TRBV7-3 with TRBJ2-1; D is undetermined. The CDR3 loop spans 12 amino acids. Germline values: CDR1 SGHTA, CDR2 FQGTGA. Trimming cost V 3 bases and J 9 bases, with 9 bases left between them. CDR3 in amino acids: CASSFSSGEQFF. The CDR3 nucleotides are TGTGCCAGCAGCTTCTCCTCAGGTGAGCAGTTCTTC.

This clonotype was counted between two and nine times. The chain employs TRBV7-9 and TRBJ2-3; no reliable D call. The germline gives CDR1 SEHNR, CDR2 FQNEAQ (reference sequence). V shed 1 base and J shed 1 base, with 12 bases lying between them. CDR3 size: 16 residues. This CDR3 reads CASSLVDPIGTDTQYF. CDR3 bases: TGTGCCAGCAGCTTAGTAGATCCGATCGGCACAGATACGCAGTATTTT. The whole variable domain, filled in from reference TRBV7-9 and TRBJ2-3, reads DTGVSQNPRHKITKRGQNVTFRCDPISEHNRLYWYRQTLGQGPEFLTYFQNEAQLEKSRLLSDRFSAERPKGSFSTLEIQRTEQGDSAMYLCASSLVDPIGTDTQYFGPGTRLTVL.

This clonotype has more than one count but fewer than ten. V is TRBV18 and J is TRBJ2-7; 12 bases align to TRBD2. The CDR3 sequence is 15 residues long. The J segment lost 4 bases and the V segment lost 3 bases, leaving 4 bases of the junction unmatched. Germline values: CDR1 KGHSH, CDR2 LQKENI. CDR3 region: CASSPILAGGYEQYF. CDR3 in DNA: TGTGCCAGCTCACCCATACTAGCGGGGGGATACGAGCAGTACTTC.

The J gene is TRBJ2-7, the V gene TRBV18; TRBD2 matches at 8 bases. The CDR3 runs 16 residues. In germline, CDR1 is KGHSH, CDR2 LQKENI. V lost 3 bases and J lost 4; bases outside the gene matches: 11. Here the CDR3 DNA reads TGTGCCAGCTCACCGAATTCTCTAGCGGGTGTGTACGAGCAGTACTTC. Translation gives CASSPNSLAGVYEQYF.

The chain carries TRBV11-2 and TRBJ2-7; tentatively, D is TRBD1 (5 bases). Trimming stripped 0 bases from V and 3 bases from J, with 9 bases between. Germline values: CDR1 SGHAT, CDR2 FQNNGV. The CDR3 consists of 14 residues. CDR3 in amino acids: CASSLEAQVYEQYF. CDR3 coding DNA: TGTGCCAGCAGCTTAGAGGCACAGGTCTACGAGCAGTACTTC.

Many counts were recorded for this clonotype. This chain uses TRBV18 with TRBJ1-1; D is unresolved. Germline CDR1 reads KGHSH; CDR2 reads LQKENI. The CDR3 covers 13 residues. Trimming removed 8 bases from V and 2 bases from J, with 12 bases in between. The CDR3 DNA follows: TGTGCCAGCAGTCCCGGACTAAACACTGAAGCTTTCTTT. This translates into CASSPGLNTEAFF.

This clonotype was seen only a few times. The J gene is TRBJ2-1, the V gene TRBV2; D possibly corresponds to TRBD1 (7 bases). Per the germline V gene, CDR1 is SNHLY and CDR2 is FYNNEI. V lost 5 bases and J lost 6, with 11 bases in between. The CDR3 contains 13 residues. The CDR3 loop reads CASSPQGGNEQFF. CDR3 bases: TGTGCCAGCAGTCCTCAGGGGGGCAATGAGCAGTTCTTC. Full variable domain (remainder filled in from reference TRBV2 and TRBJ2-1): EPEVTQTPSHQVTQMGQEVILRCVPISNHLYFYWYRQILGQKVEFLVSFYNNEISEKSEIFDDQFSVERPDGSNFTLKIRSTKLEDSAMYFCASSPQGGNEQFFGPGTRLTVL.

The chain links TRBV20-1 to TRBJ2-5; TRBD2 aligns across 8 bases. The CDR3 sequence is 13 residues long. V lost 2 bases to trimming and J lost 5 bases; unmatched junction nucleotides: 4. The germline V gene encodes CDR1 DFQATT and CDR2 SNEGSKA (reference sequence). DNA for the CDR3: TGCAGTGCTAGACCAAGCGGGGGCGAGACCCAGTACTTC. This translates into CSARPSGGETQYF.

The chain links TRBV5-5 to TRBJ2-3; D remains ambiguous. The CDR3 length is 15 residues. Between the trimmed V and J ends, which lost 0 bases and 1 base, there was a span of 9 bases. Germline V gene data show CDR1 as SGHKS and CDR2 as YYEKEE (reference sequence). This chain's CDR3 is CASSLVPVRTDTQYF. The CDR3 nucleotides are TGTGCCAGCAGCTTGGTACCGGTACGCACAGATACGCAGTATTTT.

The genes are TRBV4-1 and TRBJ2-3, with D unresolved. CDR3 length: 16 amino acids. CDR1 and CDR2 from the germline V gene are MGHRA and YSYEKL. V gave up 2 bases and J gave up 2 bases, with 14 bases separating them. The chain's CDR3 is CASSQYGPIDTDTQYF. The CDR3 region has the DNA TGCGCCAGCAGCCAATACGGGCCCATCGACACAGATACGCAGTATTTT.

This clonotype has a handful of counts. V is TRBV30 and J is TRBJ2-2, with D perhaps matching TRBD2 (5 bases). CDR1 and CDR2 from the germline V gene are GTSNPN and SVGIG (reference sequence). The V gene lost 0 bases and the J gene lost 3 bases, with 8 bases spanning the gap. The CDR3 consists of 14 residues. The DNA for the CDR3 is TGTGCCTGGAGTGTAGGCGGGTACACCGGGGAGCTGTTTTTT. Translation gives CAWSVGGYTGELFF.

This sequence joins TRBV4-2 and TRBJ2-1; TRBD1 might be the D (5 bases). Per the germline V gene, CDR1 is LGHNA and CDR2 is YNFKEQ. The CDR3 contains 15 residues. The germline V and J ends were trimmed by 1 base and 7 bases, with 14 bases remaining between them. The CDR3 DNA sequence: TGTGCCAGCAGCCAAGTGCAGGGCCTGGGAAATGAGCAGTTCTTC. Protein sequence: CASSQVQGLGNEQFF.

The chain carries TRBV10-2 and TRBJ2-3; 10 nucleotides line up with TRBD2. Trimming at V came to 2 bases and at J to 1 base, leaving 6 bases not matched to a gene. The CDR3 sequence is 17 residues long. Per germline, CDR1 WSHSY and CDR2 SAAADI. As DNA, the CDR3 is TGCGCCAGCAGTGAGGCGGGGACTAGCGCCCGCACAGATACGCAGTATTTT. Residues: CASSEAGTSARTDTQYF.

This clonotype was recorded a few times. V is TRBV28 and J is TRBJ2-7; D is unclear. V was shortened by 4 bases and J by 3 bases, with 16 bases between the two germline ends. Per the germline V gene, CDR1 is MDHEN and CDR2 is SYDVKM. The CDR3 extends over 15 amino acids. The CDR3 spells CASSSADQAFYEQYF. The CDR3 nucleotides read TGTGCCAGCAGTTCGGCGGACCAGGCCTTCTACGAGCAGTACTTC. Full variable domain (rest looked up from reference TRBV28 and TRBJ2-7): DVKVTQSSRYLVKRTGEKVFLECVQDMDHENMFWYRQDPGLGLRLIYFSYDVKMKEKGDIPEGYSVSREKKERFSLILESASTNQTSMYLCASSSADQAFYEQYFGPGTRLTVT.

V usage is TRBV10-3 and J usage is TRBJ2-7, with 7 bases lining up with TRBD2. V gave up 0 bases and J gave up 6 bases; unmatched junction bases: 11. Germline lookup yields CDR1 ENHRY and CDR2 SYGVKD. The CDR3 length is 16 residues. The CDR3 loop reads CAISESSGERFGEQYF. CDR3 nucleotide sequence: TGTGCCATCAGTGAGTCCAGCGGGGAAAGGTTTGGCGAGCAGTACTTC.

The chain has TRBV25-1 and TRBJ2-7, with a weak D call TRBD2 (5 bases). The CDR3 length is 13 residues. Germline CDR1 and CDR2: MGHDK and SYGVNS. V gave up 8 bases and J gave up 6 bases, with 17 bases separating them. The DNA of the CDR3 is TGTGCCAGCCGAGCAGACCCGGGGTTCGAGCAGTACTTC. Its protein product is CASRADPGFEQYF.

This clonotype was picked up many times. The chain links TRBV12-3 or TRBV12-4 to TRBJ2-5; D is uncertain. The CDR3 covers 14 residues. V was clipped by 3 bases and J by 1 base, with 9 bases between them. CDR3 loop: CASSLSRVQETQYF. The CDR3 DNA sequence: TGTGCCAGCAGTTTGAGTAGGGTCCAAGAGACCCAGTACTTC.